A single sample gave rise to the 20 T cell receptor beta chains below, sequenced in a study of response to subunit inactivated influenza vaccine. TCRdb processed the RT-PCR reads anew with MiXCR; each CDR3 protein has one entry. The sample comprises about 500,000 distinct CDR3 sequences, 13% of which are singletons, and around 13% rests with the top ten. The sample here was PBMCs from blood, taken about 6 weeks after vaccination. All receptors come from a man aged 45-65 years who received an inactivated influenza vaccine.

This clonotype was seen more than once but under ten times. This chain joins TRBV7-9 and TRBJ2-2; D is uncertain. This CDR3 comprises 15 residues. CDR1 and CDR2 (germline): SEHNR, FQNEAQ (reference sequence). V lost 4 bases, J lost 6 bases, and 15 bases lay in between. CDR3 loop: CASSYSTQGSGELFF. CDR3 DNA: TGTGCCAGCAGCTATTCTACCCAAGGCTCCGGGGAGCTGTTTTTT.

Turning to this clonotype: Since no conserved phenylalanine or tryptophan closes the CDR3, a read error is the likely cause. The J gene is TRBJ2-5, the V gene TRBV20-1; D may be TRBD1 (6 bases). Germline lookup yields CDR1 DFQATT and CDR2 SNEGSKA (reference sequence). This CDR3 is built from 15 residues. V was pared by 3 bases and J by 5 bases, with 19 bases between. The CDR3 region is CSASPNPGALETQYL. DNA of the CDR3: TGCAGTGCTAGCCCTAACCCAGGGGCCTTGGAGACCCAGTACCTC.

The rearrangement uses TRBV27 and TRBJ2-3, with D possibly matching TRBD2 (6 bases). Germline CDR1 and CDR2: MNHEY and SMNVEV (reference sequence). The V and J ends lost 7 bases and 2 bases respectively, with 13 bases between them. This CDR3 has 14 amino acids. The chain's CDR3 is CASTGLVSTDTQYF. The CDR3 DNA follows: TGTGCCAGCACGGGACTGGTCTCCACAGATACGCAGTATTTT.

This clonotype showed up many times. This rearrangement joins TRBV20-1 to TRBJ1-6; D might be TRBD1 (5 bases). This CDR3 is built from 14 residues. Per the germline V gene, CDR1 is DFQATT and CDR2 is SNEGSKA (reference sequence). Trimming took off 2 bases at V and 8 bases at J, with 13 bases between the two ends. CDR3 amino acids: CSARRQNRDSPLHF. DNA for the CDR3: TGCAGTGCTAGAAGACAGAACAGAGATTCACCCCTCCACTTT.

This clonotype has more than one count but fewer than ten. This chain joins TRBV29-1 and TRBJ1-1, with 9 bases that match TRBD1. V was clipped by 7 bases and J by 4 bases; unmatched bases: 7. CDR1 is SQVTM, CDR2 ANQGSEA, per germline. The CDR3 covers 13 residues. The CDR3 sequence is CSARQGGVTEAFF. As DNA, the CDR3 is TGCAGCGCCCGACAGGGGGGTGTCACTGAAGCTTTCTTT.

This clonotype was seen more than once but under ten times. This chain connects TRBV29-1 to TRBJ2-5, with D perhaps assigned TRBD1 or TRBD2 (6 bases each). The germline gives CDR1 SQVTM, CDR2 ANQGSEA. Trimming left V 5 bases short and J 6 bases short, with 19 bases between. CDR3 length: 14 residues. CDR3: CSVREGGGEQTQYF. In DNA form, the CDR3 reads TGCAGCGTTCGTGAGGGGGGCGGGGAGCAGACCCAGTACTTC.

The chain couples TRBV7-9 to TRBJ1-5, with unresolved D. With 5 bases removed from V and 5 bases from J, the gap between germline ends came to 16 bases. Germline CDR1 is SEHNR and CDR2 is FQNEAQ (reference sequence). The CDR3 runs 15 residues. CDR3 residues: CASSPSTPFDQPQHF. For the CDR3, the DNA is TGTGCCAGCAGCCCCTCGACCCCTTTCGATCAGCCCCAGCATTTT. The variable domain in full, with the rest retrieved from reference TRBV7-9 and TRBJ1-5, is DTGVSQNPRHKITKRGQNVTFRCDPISEHNRLYWYRQTLGQGPEFLTYFQNEAQLEKSRLLSDRFSAERPKGSFSTLEIQRTEQGDSAMYLCASSPSTPFDQPQHFGDGTRLSIL.

The chain uses TRBV7-6 and TRBJ2-2; D is uncertain. The length of the CDR3 is 14 residues. V gave up 5 bases and J gave up 6 bases, with 13 bases separating them. The V gene's germline CDR1 is SGHVS and CDR2 FNYEAQ. The CDR3 DNA is TGTGCCAGCAGCGCCACCGGATCCGCCGGGGAGCTGTTTTTT. Protein sequence: CASSATGSAGELFF. Supplemented by reference TRBV7-6 and TRBJ2-2, the full variable domain reads GAGVSQSPRYKVTKRGQDVALRCDPISGHVSLYWYRQALGQGPEFLTYFNYEAQQDKSGLPNDRFSAERPEGSISTLTIQRTEQRDSAMYRCASSATGSAGELFFGEGSRLTVL.

This clonotype was detected a few times. The CDR3 DNA is TGTGCCAGCAGCATCGACAGGGGAGCCCTCTACGAGCAGTACTTC. It translates to CASSIDRGALYEQYF. This chain links TRBV3-1 with TRBJ2-7; 8 positions agree with TRBD1. V dropped 5 bases and J dropped 3; count of bases not matched to a gene: 9. Germline-derived CDR1 and CDR2 are LGHDT and YNNKEL (reference sequence). The CDR3 extends over 15 amino acids.

This clonotype was picked up a small number of times. The chain has TRBV7-2 and TRBJ2-7, with D possibly being TRBD2 (5 bases). V gave up 2 bases and J gave up 2 bases, with 10 bases separating them. The germline CDR1 and CDR2 sequences are SGHTA and FQGNSA. The CDR3 is 14 amino acids. The CDR3 spells CASSLTADPYEQYF. In DNA, the CDR3 is TGTGCCAGCAGCTTAACAGCGGATCCCTACGAGCAGTACTTC.

This clonotype was detected ten times or more. This sequence joins TRBV20-1 and TRBJ2-3, with D perhaps TRBD2 (6 bases). Germline V gene data show CDR1 as DFQATT and CDR2 as SNEGSKA (reference sequence). CDR3 length: 14 residues. V lost 3 bases and J 6 bases, leaving 16 bases between the germline ends. As DNA, the CDR3 is TGCAGTGCTAGTTCTCGGGAGAAGGGCGATACGCAGTATTTT. It specifies CSASSREKGDTQYF.

This chain joins TRBV11-2 and TRBJ2-7; D might be TRBD2 (6 bases). The CDR3 spans 15 residues. V shed 2 bases and J shed 1 base, with 12 bases lying between them. Germline CDR1 SGHAT, CDR2 FQNNGV. The CDR3 region has the DNA TGTGCCAGCAGCTTAATCTGGGGACTTTCCTACGAGCAGTACTTC. Its translation is CASSLIWGLSYEQYF.

This clonotype was counted ten times or more. The chain uses TRBV20-1 and TRBJ1-6, with 8 bases identical to TRBD1. Germline CDR1 DFQATT, CDR2 SNEGSKA (reference sequence). V lost 1 base to trimming and J lost 5 bases; unmatched junction nucleotides: 7. The CDR3 is made up of 16 amino acids. The CDR3 reads CSARAGGDTHNSPLHF. The CDR3 bases are TGCAGTGCTAGAGCAGGGGGCGATACCCATAATTCACCCCTCCACTTT.

This clonotype was seen only a few times. V usage is TRBV20-1 and J usage is TRBJ2-1; D is uncertain. Germline CDR1 DFQATT, CDR2 SNEGSKA (reference sequence). This CDR3 contains 11 residues. The ends were cut back, 6 bases at V and 4 bases at J, with 7 bases in the middle. The CDR3 reads CSAPPYNEQFF. The CDR3 nucleotides read TGCAGTGCCCCCCCATACAATGAGCAGTTCTTC.

This clonotype was recorded a few times. This chain joins TRBV5-1 and TRBJ2-2; TRBD1 matches 12 bases. The CDR3 extends over 16 amino acids. Germline-derived CDR1 and CDR2 are SGHRS and YFSETQ. With 4 bases clipped from V and 4 bases from J, the junction kept 5 bases outside the gene matches. This CDR3 is CASSLGTGGFTGELFF. The CDR3 DNA follows: TGCGCCAGCAGCCTAGGGACAGGGGGCTTCACCGGGGAGCTGTTTTTT.

Many counts were recorded for this clonotype. The chain employs TRBV5-5 and TRBJ2-1; no clear D gene. This CDR3 spans 17 amino acids. Trimming cost V 4 bases and J 2 bases, with 19 bases left between them. CDR1 is SGHKS, CDR2 YYEKEE, per germline (reference sequence). DNA for the CDR3: TGTGCCAGCAGCCTCCATTGGCGTGGCTATCCCTACAATGAGCAGTTCTTC. Translated, it gives CASSLHWRGYPYNEQFF.

A few counts support this clonotype. The genes are TRBV6-4 and TRBJ1-6; TRBD1 matches 7 bases. The germline V gene encodes CDR1 MRHNA and CDR2 SNTAGT. J gave up 5 bases and V 0 bases, and 4 bases lay outside the gene matches. This CDR3 is built from 16 residues. This CDR3 reads CASSDSRQGDNSPLHF. CDR3 in DNA: TGTGCCAGCAGTGACTCTCGGCAGGGGGATAATTCACCCCTCCACTTT.

This clonotype has just a few counts. This CDR3 reads CSARGRASYEQYF. In DNA form, the CDR3 reads TGCAGTGCTAGAGGCAGGGCGAGCTACGAGCAGTACTTC. V is TRBV20-1 and J is TRBJ2-7, with a possible D match to TRBD1 (5 bases). The CDR3 extends over 13 amino acids. Trimming cost V 1 base and J 3 bases, with 10 bases left between them. Germline V gives CDR1 DFQATT, CDR2 SNEGSKA (reference sequence).

A few counts support this clonotype. The chain employs TRBV12-3 or TRBV12-4 and TRBJ2-3; tentative D call: TRBD2 (5 bases). Trimming pared 8 bases from V and 0 bases from J, leaving 9 bases between. The CDR3 totals 13 residues. The CDR3 sequence: CASGSSSTDTQYF. The CDR3 DNA sequence: TGTGCCAGCGGGAGTTCTAGCACAGATACGCAGTATTTT.

This clonotype was recorded a few times. V and J are TRBV5-1 and TRBJ2-3; 11 bases align to TRBD2. The V and J ends lost 4 bases and 5 bases, in that order; junction bases with no gene match: 21. Germline CDR1 SGHRS, CDR2 YFSETQ. The CDR3 totals 20 residues. DNA for the CDR3: TGCGCCAGCAGCAAGCCTGCTGGTAGAGGTAGCGGGGGGGCTGGAGATACGCAGTATTTT. Translation: CASSKPAGRGSGGAGDTQYF.